This T cell receptor (beta chain) appears in the sequencing data of a study of blood T cell repertoires in COVID-19. The CDR3 runs 14 residues. V was cut by 8 bases and J by 1 base, with 14 bases left in between. Germline CDR1 SNHLY, CDR2 FYNNEI. TCRdb's copy holds only in-frame clones and misses some; the assay was immunoSEQ multiplex PCR. The table lists approximately 290,000 clones, around 85% of them singletons. This rearrangement joins TRBV2 to TRBJ1-1; weak D call: TRBD1 (5 bases). The sequencing sample was made of peripheral blood. The sequence derives from a human donor with COVID-19, enrolled during active disease. The donor label of this sample is uncertain. As DNA, the CDR3 is TGTGCCAGCGGCCAGCTGACAGCGAACACTGAAGCTTTCTTT. Translating it yields CASGQLTANTEAFF.